This T cell receptor beta chain was documented in a study of cytomegalovirus exposure and HLA in healthy donors. Overall study findings and caveats: A highly shared variant cluster was judged a likely technical artifact. Earlier analysis found most TCR beta V segments productive about 87% or about 30% of the time.

The primer mix had 60 Vbeta and 13 Jbeta primers. Measured with immunoSEQ multiplex PCR; TCRdb has only the in-frame clones, and not every one. This table has over 150,000 clones, roughly 80% appearing once. Looked up from germline, CDR1 is MGHDK and CDR2 is SYGVNS. This CDR3 has 14 residues. The V gene lost 1 base and the J gene lost 6 bases, with 13 bases spanning the gap. Only one count was recorded for this clone. What it binds is not known. The specimen was PBMCs. This receptor was identified in a man aged 35-49 years in good health and CMV-seronegative. The chain has TRBV25-1 and TRBJ2-7; TRBD1 might be the D (5 bases). CDR3 in amino acids: CASSESMVTVEQYF. The CDR3 region has the DNA TGTGCCAGCAGTGAATCTATGGTGACAGTCGAGCAGTACTTC.